This TCR beta chain emerged from a study of naive CD8 T cells in extremely preterm neonates. Study observations and caveats: Relative to older groups, preterm infants had shorter, less trimmed CDR3s with fewer N additions.

Sequenced by immunoSEQ multiplex PCR; TCRdb stores in-frame clones only, minus some. Of tens of thousands of clones in the sample, approximately 90% are singletons; the top ten hold roughly 0.93%. To note about this clone: What it recognizes is unknown. Given a much more abundant clone one base away, this may be a read error. Other DNA variants within this sample encode the same CDR3.

In germline, CDR1 is SGHNT, CDR2 YENEEA. This CDR3 has 14 amino acids. With V trimmed by 1 base and J by 3 bases, 0 bases remained unmatched. Samples were taken at extremely preterm deliveries at roughly 22-28 weeks of gestation. The sample holds sorted live naive CD8+ CD45RA+CCR7+ T cells. The rearrangement joins TRBV11-3 to TRBJ2-3; 8 bases are a match to TRBD2. This clonotype was obtained from a boy who was born preterm. The sample was naive CD8+ T cells from cord blood. The CDR3 region has the DNA TGTGCCAGCAGCTTAGCGGGGGGGACAGATACGCAGTATTTT. Protein product: CASSLAGGTDTQYF.